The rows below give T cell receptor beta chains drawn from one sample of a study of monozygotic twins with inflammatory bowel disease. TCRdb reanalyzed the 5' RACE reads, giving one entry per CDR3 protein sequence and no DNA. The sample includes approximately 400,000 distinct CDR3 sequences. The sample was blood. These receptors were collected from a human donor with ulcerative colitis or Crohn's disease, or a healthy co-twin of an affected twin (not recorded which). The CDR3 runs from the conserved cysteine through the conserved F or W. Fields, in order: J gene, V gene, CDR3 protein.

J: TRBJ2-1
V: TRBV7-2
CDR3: CASSLVGAGWGEQFF

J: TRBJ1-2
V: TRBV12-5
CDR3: CASGFLNGVRQEDNYGYTF

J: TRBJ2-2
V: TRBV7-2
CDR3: CASTTSGGPRTGELFF

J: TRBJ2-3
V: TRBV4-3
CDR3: CASSQEPRSSSSDTQYF

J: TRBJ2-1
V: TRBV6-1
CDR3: CASSRDRRNNEQFF

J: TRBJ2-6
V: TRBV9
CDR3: CASSVDPGTGVGANVLTF

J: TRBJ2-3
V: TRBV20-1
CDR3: CSADGTPIRGHTDTQYF

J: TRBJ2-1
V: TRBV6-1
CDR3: CASSEAGPLLEQFF

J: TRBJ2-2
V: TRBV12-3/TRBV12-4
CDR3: CASSLRTTGELFF

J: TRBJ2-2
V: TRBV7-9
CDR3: CASSFSQGSGELFF

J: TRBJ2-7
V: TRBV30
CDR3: CAWSAGGLGEQYF

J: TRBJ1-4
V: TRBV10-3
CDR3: CAIQGANNEKLFF

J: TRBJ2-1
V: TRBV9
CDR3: CASSVEFERGGLGEQFF

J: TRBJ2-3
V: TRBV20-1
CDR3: CSATSMDTQYF

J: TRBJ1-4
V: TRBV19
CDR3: CASSIDRTATTEKLFF

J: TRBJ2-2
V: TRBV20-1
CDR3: CSASGSNTGELFF

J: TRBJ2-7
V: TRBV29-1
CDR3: CSVQPGQGSEQYF

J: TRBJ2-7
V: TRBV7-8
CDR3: CASSHGGGVYEQYF

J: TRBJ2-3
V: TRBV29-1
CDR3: CSVSRAGGTDTQYF

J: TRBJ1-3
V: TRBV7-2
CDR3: CASTLSPGNTIYF

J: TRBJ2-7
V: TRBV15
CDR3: CATSLYVGGEQYF

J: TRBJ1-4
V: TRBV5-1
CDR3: CASSLGRDNEKLFF

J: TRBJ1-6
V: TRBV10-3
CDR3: CAISESGVNSPLHF

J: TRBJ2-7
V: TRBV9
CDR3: CASSVSPLQDLSTYEQYF

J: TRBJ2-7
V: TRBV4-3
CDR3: CASSHRGDYEQYF

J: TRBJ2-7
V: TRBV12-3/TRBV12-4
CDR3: CASSPGTGTGEEQYF

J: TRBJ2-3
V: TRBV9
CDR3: CASSVGRATDTQYF

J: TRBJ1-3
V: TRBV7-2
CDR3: CASSSVATGAGNTIYF

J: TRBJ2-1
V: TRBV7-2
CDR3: CASSFRGRDRGNEQFF

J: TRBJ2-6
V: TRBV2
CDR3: CASTPTIGQATVLTF

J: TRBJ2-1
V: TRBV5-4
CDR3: CASSSGLAGGRLHEQFF

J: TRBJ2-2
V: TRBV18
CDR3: CASSPQGLNTGELFF

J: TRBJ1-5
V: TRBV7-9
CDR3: CASSLRGDSNQPQHF

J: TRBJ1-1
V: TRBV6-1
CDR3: CASSERGRQRNTEAFF

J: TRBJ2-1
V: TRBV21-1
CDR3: CASKRSTDKAEAYNEQFF

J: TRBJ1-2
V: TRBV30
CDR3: CAWATQGNYGYTF

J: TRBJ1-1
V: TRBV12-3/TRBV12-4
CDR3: CASTPTPNTEAFF

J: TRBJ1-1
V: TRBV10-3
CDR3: CAISGRQGESIRAEAFF

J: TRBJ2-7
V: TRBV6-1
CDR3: CASRAGTPGGEQYF

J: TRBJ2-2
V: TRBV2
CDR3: CASSRDSPANAGELFF

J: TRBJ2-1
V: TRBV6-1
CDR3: CASSEVLAGGRHPNEQFF

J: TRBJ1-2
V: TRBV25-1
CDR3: CASSLTGLTGYTF

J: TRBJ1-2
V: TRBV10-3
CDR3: CAISSMAGGPYGYTF

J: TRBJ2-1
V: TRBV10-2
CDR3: CASSGINEQFF

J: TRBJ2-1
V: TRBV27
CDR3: CASSPHPDRDTYNEQFF

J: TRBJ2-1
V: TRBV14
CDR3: CASRMVGGSYNEQFF

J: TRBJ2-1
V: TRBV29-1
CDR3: CSVDTTVNEQFF

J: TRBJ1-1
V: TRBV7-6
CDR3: CASTLDSLGTANTEAFF

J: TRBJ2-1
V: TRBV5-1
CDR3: CASSRTVTGGENEQFF

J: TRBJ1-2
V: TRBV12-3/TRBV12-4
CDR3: CASTLLGGYTF

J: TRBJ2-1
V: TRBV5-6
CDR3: CASRERNEQFF

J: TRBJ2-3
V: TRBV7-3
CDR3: CASSLTGGVTDTQYF

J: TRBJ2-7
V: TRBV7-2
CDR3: CASSPLFGDEQYF